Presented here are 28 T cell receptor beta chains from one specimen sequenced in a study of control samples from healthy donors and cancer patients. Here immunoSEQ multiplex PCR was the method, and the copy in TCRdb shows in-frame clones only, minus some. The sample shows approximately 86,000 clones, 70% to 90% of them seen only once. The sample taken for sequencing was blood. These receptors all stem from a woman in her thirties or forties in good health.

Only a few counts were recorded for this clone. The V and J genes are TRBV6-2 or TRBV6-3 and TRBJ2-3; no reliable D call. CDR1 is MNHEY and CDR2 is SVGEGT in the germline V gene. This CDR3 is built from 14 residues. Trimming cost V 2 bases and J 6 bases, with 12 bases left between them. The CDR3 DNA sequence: TGTGCCAGCAGTTACGGGCCTTCTAGGGATACGCAGTATTTT. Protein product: CASSYGPSRDTQYF.

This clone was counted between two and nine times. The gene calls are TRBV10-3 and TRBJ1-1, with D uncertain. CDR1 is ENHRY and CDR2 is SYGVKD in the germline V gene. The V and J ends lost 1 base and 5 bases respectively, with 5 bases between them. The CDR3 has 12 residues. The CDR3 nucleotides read TGTGCCATCAGTGAGTATAAGACTGAAGCTTTCTTT. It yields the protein CAISEYKTEAFF.

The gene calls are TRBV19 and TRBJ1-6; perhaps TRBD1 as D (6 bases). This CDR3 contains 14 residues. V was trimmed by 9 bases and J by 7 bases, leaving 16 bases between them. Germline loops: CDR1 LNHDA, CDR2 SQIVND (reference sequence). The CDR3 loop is CASAQIGGNSPLHF. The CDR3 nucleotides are TGTGCCAGCGCTCAGATAGGGGGAAATTCACCCCTCCACTTT.

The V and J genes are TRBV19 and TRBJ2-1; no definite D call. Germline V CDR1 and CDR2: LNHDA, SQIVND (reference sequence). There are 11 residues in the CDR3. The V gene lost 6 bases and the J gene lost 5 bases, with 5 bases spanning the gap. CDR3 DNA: TGTGCCAGTAGCGAGAACAATGAGCAGTTCTTC. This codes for CASSENNEQFF.

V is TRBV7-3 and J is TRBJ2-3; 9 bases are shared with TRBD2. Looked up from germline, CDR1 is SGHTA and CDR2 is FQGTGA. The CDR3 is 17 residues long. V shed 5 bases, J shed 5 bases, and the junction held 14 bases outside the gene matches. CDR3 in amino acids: CASSPGLAGTRGDTQYF. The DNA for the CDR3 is TGTGCCAGCAGCCCCGGCCTAGCGGGGACCCGCGGAGATACGCAGTATTTT.

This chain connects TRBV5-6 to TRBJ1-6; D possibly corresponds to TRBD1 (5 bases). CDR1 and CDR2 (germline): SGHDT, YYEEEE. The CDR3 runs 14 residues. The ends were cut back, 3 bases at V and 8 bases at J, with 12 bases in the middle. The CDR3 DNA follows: TGTGCCAGCAGCTCAGAGAGAGGGGATTCACCCCTCCACTTT. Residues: CASSSERGDSPLHF.

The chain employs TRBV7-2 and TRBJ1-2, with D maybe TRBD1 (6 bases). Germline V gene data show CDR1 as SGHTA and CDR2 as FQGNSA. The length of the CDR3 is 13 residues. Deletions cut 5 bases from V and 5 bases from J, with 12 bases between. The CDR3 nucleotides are TGTGCCAGCAGCCCAGGGGAGCTATATGGCTACACCTTC. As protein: CASSPGELYGYTF.

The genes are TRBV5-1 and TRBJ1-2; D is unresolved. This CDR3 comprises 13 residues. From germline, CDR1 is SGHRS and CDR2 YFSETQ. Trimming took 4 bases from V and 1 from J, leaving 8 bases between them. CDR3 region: CASSGNSNYGYTF. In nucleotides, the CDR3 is TGCGCCAGCAGCGGAAACAGTAACTATGGCTACACCTTC.

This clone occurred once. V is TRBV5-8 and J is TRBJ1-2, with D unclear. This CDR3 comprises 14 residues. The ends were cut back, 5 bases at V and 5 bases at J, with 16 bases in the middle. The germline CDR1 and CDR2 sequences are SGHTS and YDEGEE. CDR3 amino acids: CASRNYPTRYGYTF. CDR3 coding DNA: TGTGCCAGCAGGAACTATCCAACCCGGTATGGCTACACCTTC.

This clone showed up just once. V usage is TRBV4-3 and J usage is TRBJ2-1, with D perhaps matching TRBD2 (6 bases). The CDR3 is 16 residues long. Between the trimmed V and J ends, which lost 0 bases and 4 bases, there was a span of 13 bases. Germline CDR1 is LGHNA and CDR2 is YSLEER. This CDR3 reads CASSQDNGGLYNEQFF. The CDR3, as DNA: TGCGCCAGCAGCCAAGATAACGGGGGTCTGTACAATGAGCAGTTCTTC.

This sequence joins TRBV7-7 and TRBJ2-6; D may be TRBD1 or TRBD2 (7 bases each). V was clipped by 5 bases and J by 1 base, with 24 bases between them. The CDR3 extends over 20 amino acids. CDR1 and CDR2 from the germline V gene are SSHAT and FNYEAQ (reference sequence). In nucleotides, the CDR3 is TGTGCCAGCAGCCCAGAGGGGTACAGGGGACTACTATCTGGGGCCAACGTCCTGACTTTC. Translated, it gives CASSPEGYRGLLSGANVLTF.

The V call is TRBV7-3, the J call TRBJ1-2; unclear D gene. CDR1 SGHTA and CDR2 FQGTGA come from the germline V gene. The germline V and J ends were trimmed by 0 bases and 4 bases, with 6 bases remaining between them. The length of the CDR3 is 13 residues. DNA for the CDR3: TGTGCCAGCAGCTTAACGGAGGGCTATGGCTACACCTTC. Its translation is CASSLTEGYGYTF.

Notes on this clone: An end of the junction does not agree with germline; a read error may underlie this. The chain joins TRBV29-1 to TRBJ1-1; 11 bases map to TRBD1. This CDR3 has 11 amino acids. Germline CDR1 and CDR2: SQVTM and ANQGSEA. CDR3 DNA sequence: TGCAGCGTTGCCCCGGACAGGGGGCGCATCTTT. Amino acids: CSVAPDRGRIF.

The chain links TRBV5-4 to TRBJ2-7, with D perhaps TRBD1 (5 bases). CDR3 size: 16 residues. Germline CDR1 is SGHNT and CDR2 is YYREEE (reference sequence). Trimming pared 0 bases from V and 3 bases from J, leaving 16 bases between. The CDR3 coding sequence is TGTGCCAGCAGCTTGGCGACCGGGCCAGGGTACTACGAGCAGTACTTC. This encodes CASSLATGPGYYEQYF.

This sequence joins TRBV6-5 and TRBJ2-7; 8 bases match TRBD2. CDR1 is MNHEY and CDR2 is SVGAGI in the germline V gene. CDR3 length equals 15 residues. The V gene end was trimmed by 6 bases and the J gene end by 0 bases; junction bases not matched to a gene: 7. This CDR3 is CASSLIAGSSYEQYF. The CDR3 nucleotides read TGTGCCAGCAGCCTGATAGCGGGGAGCTCCTACGAGCAGTACTTC.

This chain's CDR3 is CATARDWGSLAKNIQYF. The CDR3 DNA follows: TGTGCCACCGCCCGGGACTGGGGGTCTCTGGCCAAAAACATTCAGTACTTC. J is TRBJ2-4 and V is TRBV2; a possible D gene is TRBD2 (6 bases). V lost 10 bases to trimming and J lost 1 base, with 23 bases between them. CDR1 SNHLY and CDR2 FYNNEI come from the germline V gene. The CDR3 totals 17 residues.

CDR3 protein: CSVGGRSGYTF. In nucleotides, the CDR3 is TGCAGCGTTGGAGGGCGGAGTGGCTACACCTTC. The chain uses TRBV29-1 and TRBJ1-2; no clear D gene. With 4 bases removed from V and 7 bases from J, the gap between germline ends came to 10 bases. Germline V gene sequence: CDR1 SQVTM, CDR2 ANQGSEA. The length of the CDR3 is 11 residues. The variable domain in full, with the rest retrieved from reference TRBV29-1 and TRBJ1-2, is SAVISQKPSRDICQRGTSLTIQCQVDSQVTMMFWYRQQPGQSLTLIATANQGSEATYESGFVIDKFPISRPNLTFSTLTVSNMSPEDSSIYLCSVGGRSGYTFGSGTRLTVV.

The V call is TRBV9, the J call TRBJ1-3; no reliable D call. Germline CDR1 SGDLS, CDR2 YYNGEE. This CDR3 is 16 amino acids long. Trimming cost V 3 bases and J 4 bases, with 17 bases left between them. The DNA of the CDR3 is TGTGCCAGCAGCGCTCGGCTTTTGTCGACGGGAAACACCATATATTTT. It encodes CASSARLLSTGNTIYF.

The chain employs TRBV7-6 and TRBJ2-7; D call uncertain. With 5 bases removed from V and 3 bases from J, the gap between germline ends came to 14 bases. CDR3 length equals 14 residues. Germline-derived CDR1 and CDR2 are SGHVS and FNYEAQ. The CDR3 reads CASSLGVGSYEQYF. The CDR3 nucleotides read TGTGCCAGCAGCCTTGGGGTGGGCAGCTACGAGCAGTACTTC.

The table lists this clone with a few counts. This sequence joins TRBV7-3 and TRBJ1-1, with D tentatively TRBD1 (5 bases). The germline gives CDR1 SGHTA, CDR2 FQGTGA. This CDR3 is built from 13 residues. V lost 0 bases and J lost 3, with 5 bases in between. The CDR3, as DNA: TGTGCCAGCAGCTTAACCAGGGACACTGAAGCTTTCTTT. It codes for CASSLTRDTEAFF. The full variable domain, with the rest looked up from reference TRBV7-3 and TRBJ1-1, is GAGVSQTPSNKVTEKGKYVELRCDPISGHTALYWYRQSLGQGPEFLIYFQGTGAADDSGLPNDRFFAVRPEGSVSTLKIQRTERGDSAVYLCASSLTRDTEAFFGQGTRLTVV.

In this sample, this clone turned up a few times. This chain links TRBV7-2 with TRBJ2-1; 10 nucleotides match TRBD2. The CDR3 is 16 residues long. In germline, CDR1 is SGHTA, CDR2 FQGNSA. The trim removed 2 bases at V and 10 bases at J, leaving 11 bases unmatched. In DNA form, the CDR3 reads TGTGCCAGCAGCTTACTTTGGGCTAGCGGGGGAGAAGAGCAGTTCTTC. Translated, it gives CASSLLWASGGEEQFF.

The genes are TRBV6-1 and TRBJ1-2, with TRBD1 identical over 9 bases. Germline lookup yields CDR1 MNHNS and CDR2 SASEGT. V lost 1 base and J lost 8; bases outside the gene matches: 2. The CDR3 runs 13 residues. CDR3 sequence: CASSEGTGDGYTF. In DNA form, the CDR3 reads TGTGCCAGCAGTGAAGGGACAGGGGACGGCTACACCTTC.

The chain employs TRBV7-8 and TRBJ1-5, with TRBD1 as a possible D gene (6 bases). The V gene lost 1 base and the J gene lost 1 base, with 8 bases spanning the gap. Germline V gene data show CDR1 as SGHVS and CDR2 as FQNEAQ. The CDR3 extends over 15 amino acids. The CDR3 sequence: CASSLVGQSNQPQHF. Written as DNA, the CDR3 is TGTGCCAGCAGCTTAGTTGGACAGAGCAATCAGCCCCAGCATTTT.

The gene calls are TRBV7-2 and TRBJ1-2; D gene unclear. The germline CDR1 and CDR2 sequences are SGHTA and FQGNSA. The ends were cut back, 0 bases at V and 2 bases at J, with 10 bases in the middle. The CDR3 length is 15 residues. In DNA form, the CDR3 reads TGTGCCAGCAGCTTAGCAACAGCGTCAAACTATGGCTACACCTTC. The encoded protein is CASSLATASNYGYTF.

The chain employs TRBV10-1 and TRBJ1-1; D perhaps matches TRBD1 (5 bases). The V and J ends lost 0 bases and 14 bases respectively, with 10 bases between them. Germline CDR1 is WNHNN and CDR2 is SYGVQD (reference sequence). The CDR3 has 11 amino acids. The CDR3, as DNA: TGCGCCAGCAGTGAGTCGGACATTACATTCTTT. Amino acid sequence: CASSESDITFF.

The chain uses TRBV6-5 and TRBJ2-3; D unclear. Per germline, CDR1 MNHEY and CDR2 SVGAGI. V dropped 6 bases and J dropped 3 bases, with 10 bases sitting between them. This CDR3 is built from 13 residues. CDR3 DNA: TGTGCCAGCAGCCAAGAGTGGACAGATACGCAGTATTTT. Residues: CASSQEWTDTQYF.

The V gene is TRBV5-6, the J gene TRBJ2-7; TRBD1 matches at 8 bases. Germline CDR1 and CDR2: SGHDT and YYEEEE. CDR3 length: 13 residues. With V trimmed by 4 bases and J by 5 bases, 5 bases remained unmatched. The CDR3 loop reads CASSHRTGNEQYF. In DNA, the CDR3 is TGTGCCAGCAGCCACCGGACAGGGAACGAGCAGTACTTC.

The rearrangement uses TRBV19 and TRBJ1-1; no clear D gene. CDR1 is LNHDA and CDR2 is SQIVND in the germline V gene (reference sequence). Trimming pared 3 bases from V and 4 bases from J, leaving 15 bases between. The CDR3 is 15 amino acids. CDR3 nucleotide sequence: TGTGCCAGTAGTATTCGGAAAGGGCAGGCCACTGAAGCTTTCTTT. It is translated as CASSIRKGQATEAFF.